The 27 T cell receptor beta chains given below trace back to one sample, sequenced in a study of shared clonotypes between healthy human individuals. Data came from immunoSEQ multiplex PCR; TCRdb stores just in-frame clones and leaves some out. The sample yields more than 400,000 clones, approximately 95% seen once. Sequencing used naive CD4+ T cells sorted from blood. Subset of the sample: CD45RA+ positively selected. The receptors were gathered from a woman aged 25-40 years in good health.

The chain employs TRBV28 and TRBJ1-2; 8 bases are shared with TRBD1. The CDR3 extends over 17 amino acids. Germline V lookup: CDR1 MDHEN, CDR2 SYDVKM. The V and J ends lost 9 bases and 0 bases, in that order; junction bases with no gene match: 15. In DNA, the CDR3 is TGTGCCAGTATTACAGGGGGGGCGGTGGGAACTAACTATGGCTACACCTTC. Amino acids: CASITGGAVGTNYGYTF.

The chain uses TRBV2 and TRBJ1-1; possible D gene TRBD1, 6 bases. Germline CDR1 is SNHLY and CDR2 is FYNNEI. V was trimmed by 5 bases and J by 0 bases, leaving 10 bases between them. This CDR3 is built from 14 residues. DNA for the CDR3: TGTGCCAGCAGTAAACAGGGATTGAACACTGAAGCTTTCTTT. Amino acid sequence: CASSKQGLNTEAFF. Based on the CDR3 plus reference TRBV2 and TRBJ1-1, the full variable domain is EPEVTQTPSHQVTQMGQEVILRCVPISNHLYFYWYRQILGQKVEFLVSFYNNEISEKSEIFDDQFSVERPDGSNFTLKIRSTKLEDSAMYFCASSKQGLNTEAFFGQGTRLTVV.

The chain uses TRBV19 and TRBJ2-3, with D unclear. Trimming stripped 9 bases from V and 2 bases from J, with 15 bases between. This CDR3 is built from 14 residues. Germline CDR1 reads LNHDA; CDR2 reads SQIVND (reference sequence). The CDR3 protein is CASSLGLITDTQYF. The DNA for the CDR3 is TGTGCCAGCTCTTTGGGGTTAATCACAGATACGCAGTATTTT.

The chain employs TRBV10-1 and TRBJ2-3; perhaps TRBD1 as D (5 bases). V was pared by 8 bases and J by 5 bases, with 14 bases between. Per the germline V gene, CDR1 is WNHNN and CDR2 is SYGVQD (reference sequence). This CDR3 is 13 amino acids long. The chain's CDR3 is CASGPGSGDTQYF. The CDR3 coding sequence is TGCGCCAGCGGCCCAGGGTCGGGAGATACGCAGTATTTT.

V usage is TRBV5-1 and J usage is TRBJ2-7; no firm D call. Germline values: CDR1 SGHRS, CDR2 YFSETQ. The CDR3 is 12 amino acids. V was trimmed by 0 bases and J by 7 bases, leaving 8 bases between them. In DNA, the CDR3 is TGCGCCAGCAGCTTGGACGGAAAAGAGCAGTACTTC. Its protein is CASSLDGKEQYF.

This clone was counted once. V usage is TRBV28 and J usage is TRBJ1-1, with TRBD1 as a possible D gene (6 bases). Trimming cost V 4 bases and J 11 bases, with 11 bases left between them. The length of the CDR3 is 11 residues. Germline assignment: CDR1 MDHEN and CDR2 SYDVKM. The CDR3 region has the DNA TGTGCCAGCAGTTCAACAGGGAGGGCTTTCTTT. This translates into CASSSTGRAFF.

The V gene is TRBV25-1, the J gene TRBJ1-1, with D hard to call. V lost 3 bases to trimming and J lost 6 bases, with 14 bases between them. Germline CDR1 MGHDK, CDR2 SYGVNS. The CDR3 contains 14 residues. The CDR3: CASSEAAPRSEAFF. The CDR3 region has the DNA TGTGCCAGCAGTGAGGCAGCACCAAGGTCTGAAGCTTTCTTT.

The chain carries TRBV2 and TRBJ1-2; D ambiguous. Between the trimmed V and J ends, which lost 7 bases and 8 bases, there was a span of 17 bases. The germline V gene has CDR1 SNHLY and CDR2 FYNNEI. CDR3 length equals 13 residues. The CDR3 DNA reads as TGTGCCAGCACCATCGAGACCCGGAGGGGCTACACCTTC. Amino acid sequence: CASTIETRRGYTF.

The chain couples TRBV18 to TRBJ1-4; D call uncertain. Germline CDR1 and CDR2: KGHSH and LQKENI. V lost 4 bases and J 5 bases, leaving 8 bases between the germline ends. The length of the CDR3 is 13 residues. The CDR3 here is CASSRDLNEKLFF. For the CDR3, the DNA is TGTGCCAGCTCACGAGACCTAAATGAAAAACTGTTTTTT.

This clone has a handful of counts. One junction end does not reproduce the germline sequence, and a read error may be involved. The genes are TRBV7-2 and TRBJ2-3; the D is unclear. CDR1 SGHTA and CDR2 FQGNSA come from the germline V gene. CDR3 size: 11 residues. DNA for the CDR3: TGTGCCAGCAGCTCAGAAGATCCGCAGTATTTT. Its translation is CASSSEDPQYF. Based on the CDR3 plus reference TRBV7-2 and TRBJ2-3, the full variable domain is GAGVSQSPSNKVTEKGKDVELRCDPISGHTALYWYRQSLGQGLEFLIYFQGNSAPDKSGLPSDRFSAERTGGSVSTLTIQRTQQEDSAVYLCASSSEDPQYFGPGTRLTVL.

The gene calls are TRBV18 and TRBJ2-1; possibly TRBD2 for D (6 bases). Trimming shortened V by 3 bases and J by 10 bases, and 13 bases separated the two germline ends. The CDR3 sequence is 13 residues long. Germline loops: CDR1 KGHSH, CDR2 LQKENI. In DNA, the CDR3 is TGTGCCAGCTCACCGCGGGACCGGCGCGAGCAGTTCTTC. It translates to CASSPRDRREQFF.

J is TRBJ1-2 and V is TRBV5-1; the match to TRBD1 covers 8 bases. V shed 4 bases, J shed 8 bases, and the junction held 7 bases outside the gene matches. Germline-derived CDR1 and CDR2 are SGHRS and YFSETQ. The CDR3 has 13 amino acids. CDR3: CASSADGQGGYTF. The CDR3 DNA reads as TGCGCCAGCAGCGCTGACGGACAGGGCGGCTACACCTTC.

The J gene is TRBJ2-3, the V gene TRBV28; D gene uncertain. The CDR3 is 14 residues long. The germline V gene has CDR1 MDHEN and CDR2 SYDVKM. Trimming shortened V by 3 bases and J by 4 bases, and 11 bases separated the two germline ends. The CDR3 DNA reads as TGTGCCAGCAGTTTGTTAGGGAACGCAGATACGCAGTATTTT. The encoded protein is CASSLLGNADTQYF. Supplemented by reference TRBV28 and TRBJ2-3, the full variable domain reads DVKVTQSSRYLVKRTGEKVFLECVQDMDHENMFWYRQDPGLGLRLIYFSYDVKMKEKGDIPEGYSVSREKKERFSLILESASTNQTSMYLCASSLLGNADTQYFGPGTRLTVL.

The chain joins TRBV7-9 to TRBJ1-4; possibly TRBD1 for D (5 bases). Trimming left V 4 bases short and J 2 bases short, with 11 bases between. The germline CDR1 and CDR2 sequences are SEHNR and FQNEAQ (reference sequence). The CDR3 is 15 amino acids. The DNA of the CDR3 is TGTGCCAGCAGCTCCAGGGAGAGGACTAATGAAAAACTGTTTTTT. Protein product: CASSSRERTNEKLFF.

The chain joins TRBV4-2 to TRBJ2-3; D call uncertain. In germline, CDR1 is LGHNA, CDR2 YNFKEQ. V dropped 2 bases and J dropped 6 bases, with 12 bases sitting between them. The CDR3 extends over 14 amino acids. CDR3 sequence: CASSQPLVGDTQYF. DNA for the CDR3: TGTGCCAGCAGCCAACCTCTAGTAGGGGATACGCAGTATTTT.

V is TRBV28 and J is TRBJ1-1; 7 nucleotides line up with TRBD1. CDR3 length: 15 amino acids. Trimming cost V 3 bases and J 5 bases; bases outside gene matches: 9. Germline V lookup: CDR1 MDHEN, CDR2 SYDVKM. The CDR3 sequence: CASSFSDRSWTEAFF. Here the CDR3 DNA reads TGTGCCAGCAGTTTTTCGGACAGGTCGTGGACTGAAGCTTTCTTT. The full variable domain, its missing parts supplied by reference TRBV28 and TRBJ1-1, is DVKVTQSSRYLVKRTGEKVFLECVQDMDHENMFWYRQDPGLGLRLIYFSYDVKMKEKGDIPEGYSVSREKKERFSLILESASTNQTSMYLCASSFSDRSWTEAFFGQGTRLTVV.

The chain recombines TRBV5-1 with TRBJ2-1, with TRBD2 as a possible D gene (5 bases). The CDR3 has 15 residues. CDR1 is SGHRS and CDR2 is YFSETQ in the germline V gene. Trimming pared 3 bases from V and 0 bases from J, leaving 10 bases between. The DNA of the CDR3 is TGCGCCAGCAGCTCCACTAGGAGCTCCTACAATGAGCAGTTCTTC. This translates into CASSSTRSSYNEQFF.

The V gene is TRBV27, the J gene TRBJ2-7; TRBD2 aligns across 9 bases. The V segment lost 5 bases and the J segment 1 base; nucleotides outside the gene matches: 18. Germline V gene lookup returns CDR1 MNHEY and CDR2 SMNVEV (reference sequence). This CDR3 contains 19 residues. In DNA, the CDR3 is TGTGCCAGCAGTGGCGCCGGGGCGCGGGAGGGCCTATGGTCCTACGAGCAGTACTTC. Translated: CASSGAGAREGLWSYEQYF.

This sequence joins TRBV6-1 and TRBJ2-7; D is unclear. This CDR3 is 13 amino acids long. Trimming removed 2 bases at V and 2 bases at J, with 7 bases between. In germline, CDR1 is MNHNS, CDR2 SASEGT. The CDR3 DNA follows: TGTGCCAGCAGTGAAACCCCCACCTACGAGCAGTACTTC. This codes for CASSETPTYEQYF.

The chain combines TRBV4-1 with TRBJ2-3; unclear D gene. The ends were cut back, 1 base at V and 2 bases at J, with 10 bases in the middle. The CDR3 is made up of 15 amino acids. Germline CDR1 and CDR2: MGHRA and YSYEKL. CDR3 in amino acids: CASSQVRGSTDTQYF. DNA for the CDR3: TGCGCCAGCAGCCAAGTCCGCGGATCCACAGATACGCAGTATTTT.

This chain connects TRBV5-5 to TRBJ2-7; TRBD2 matches 9 bases. This CDR3 is built from 16 residues. With 4 bases clipped from V and 4 bases from J, the junction kept 12 bases outside the gene matches. Germline lookup yields CDR1 SGHKS and CDR2 YYEKEE (reference sequence). The CDR3 is CASSGGAGGPGYEQYF. CDR3 bases: TGTGCCAGCAGCGGGGGTGCGGGAGGGCCCGGGTACGAGCAGTACTTC. The whole variable domain, filled in from reference TRBV5-5 and TRBJ2-7, reads DAGVTQSPTHLIKTRGQQVTLRCSPISGHKSVSWYQQVLGQGPQFIFQYYEKEERGRGNFPDRFSARQFPNYSSELNVNALLLGDSALYLCASSGGAGGPGYEQYFGPGTRLTVT.

The V and J genes are TRBV5-3 and TRBJ2-3, with 8 bases aligning to TRBD1. TRBV5-3 is designated an ORF whose function remains uncertain. The CDR3 length is 16 residues. Losses at the gene ends were 1 base for V and 1 base for J; bases not matched to a gene: 5. CDR3 DNA: TGTGCCAGAAGCTTGTCGTGGGACAGGCGCACAGATACGCAGTATTTT. Protein: CARSLSWDRRTDTQYF.

CDR3 protein: CASSYSREYGYTF. Here the CDR3 DNA reads TGTGCCAGCAGTTACTCGAGGGAGTATGGCTACACCTTC. The V gene is TRBV6-5, the J gene TRBJ1-2; no definite D call. This CDR3 is 13 amino acids long. CDR1 and CDR2 from the germline V gene are MNHEY and SVGAGI. Deletions cut 0 bases from V and 5 bases from J, with 7 bases between.

The V and J genes are TRBV25-1 and TRBJ1-5, with D possibly matching TRBD1 (5 bases). CDR3 length: 14 amino acids. In germline, CDR1 is MGHDK, CDR2 SYGVNS. With 1 base removed from V and 11 bases from J, the gap between germline ends came to 15 bases. Here the CDR3 DNA reads TGTGCCAGCAGTGAATGGGGCGTCCGGGGGGCCCAGCATTTT. Its translation: CASSEWGVRGAQHF.

This clone was detected once. The rearrangement joins TRBV10-3 to TRBJ2-5, with TRBD1 as a possible D gene (5 bases). The CDR3 consists of 14 residues. Trimming pared 8 bases from V and 2 bases from J, leaving 15 bases between. Germline-derived CDR1 and CDR2 are ENHRY and SYGVKD. CDR3 protein: CAIWAGQSQETQYF. CDR3 sequence (DNA): TGTGCCATCTGGGCAGGGCAGTCTCAAGAGACCCAGTACTTC.

The chain combines TRBV7-6 with TRBJ2-3; TRBD2 matches 13 bases. Germline-derived CDR1 and CDR2 are SGHVS and FNYEAQ. Trimming at V came to 6 bases and at J to 3 bases, leaving 3 bases not matched to a gene. This CDR3 is 15 amino acids long. CDR3 in amino acids: CASSRTSGSTDTQYF. CDR3 nucleotide sequence: TGTGCCAGCAGTCGGACTAGCGGGAGTACAGATACGCAGTATTTT.

The chain has TRBV7-9 and TRBJ1-2; possibly TRBD1 for D (5 bases). V gave up 3 bases and J gave up 7 bases, with 18 bases separating them. Germline V gene lookup returns CDR1 SEHNR and CDR2 FQNEAQ (reference sequence). This CDR3 comprises 15 residues. This chain's CDR3 is CASSFLGRGNTGYTF. The CDR3 region has the DNA TGTGCCAGCAGCTTTTTGGGGCGAGGGAATACTGGCTACACCTTC. The entire variable domain, with the rest obtained from reference TRBV7-9 and TRBJ1-2, is as follows: DTGVSQNPRHKITKRGQNVTFRCDPISEHNRLYWYRQTLGQGPEFLTYFQNEAQLEKSRLLSDRFSAERPKGSFSTLEIQRTEQGDSAMYLCASSFLGRGNTGYTFGSGTRLTVV.